The entry that follows covers one TCR beta chain sequence. This specimen comes from a study of blood T cell repertoires in COVID-19. Method: immunoSEQ multiplex PCR; TCRdb's copy keeps in-frame clones and lacks some. The sample lists about 73,000 clones, approximately 88% occurring once. The CDR3 consists of 11 residues. In germline, CDR1 is SNHLY, CDR2 FYNNEI. V was cut by 7 bases and J by 5 bases, with 6 bases left in between. Sequencing was performed on peripheral blood. This chain links TRBV2 with TRBJ2-1; no definite D call. The clonotype was recovered from an elderly man with active or convalescent COVID-19. The CDR3 sequence is CASTTNNEQFF. DNA of the CDR3: TGTGCCAGCACGACAAACAATGAGCAGTTCTTC.